Listed here are 27 T cell receptor beta chains from one sample, sequenced in a study of type 1 regulatory T cells. TCRdb re-derived calls from the reads in MiXCR, one entry per CDR3 protein. The sample has fewer than 20,000 distinct CDR3 sequences, about 10% seen once. Sample: CD4+ T cells, either the whole sample or a sorted fraction (not recorded which). The receptors stem from a human donor in good health.

This clonotype was detected ten times or more. CDR3 sequence reads: CASSLAILAEPYNEQFF. The CDR3, as DNA: TGCGCCAGCAGCTTGGCCATACTAGCGGAACCCTACAATGAGCAGTTCTTC. The chain combines TRBV5-1 with TRBJ2-1; 8 nucleotides match TRBD2. The germline V gene encodes CDR1 SGHRS and CDR2 YFSETQ. This CDR3 is built from 17 residues. The V gene end was trimmed by 0 bases and the J gene end by 2 bases; junction bases not matched to a gene: 7.

This chain joins TRBV5-1 and TRBJ2-5, with D perhaps TRBD1 (8 bases). Trimming cost V 2 bases and J 3 bases, with 11 bases left between them. The germline gives CDR1 SGHRS, CDR2 YFSETQ. The CDR3 covers 14 residues. CDR3 sequence: CASSLQGGKETQYF. The CDR3 nucleotides are TGCGCCAGCAGCTTACAGGGGGGGAAAGAGACCCAGTACTTC.

This clonotype was seen a few times. This chain links TRBV30 with TRBJ2-7; the D gene could be TRBD1 or TRBD2 (5 bases each). The V gene's germline CDR1 is GTSNPN and CDR2 SVGIG (reference sequence). The length of the CDR3 is 13 residues. V was shortened by 2 bases and J by 10 bases, with 18 bases between the two germline ends. The CDR3 here is CAWSRNLEGDQYF. The CDR3 nucleotides read TGTGCCTGGAGTCGAAACCTAGAAGGGGACCAGTACTTC.

This clonotype was found a few times. This rearrangement joins TRBV27 to TRBJ2-1; 8 nucleotides align to TRBD2. The germline gives CDR1 MNHEY, CDR2 SMNVEV (reference sequence). The length of the CDR3 is 13 residues. Trimming at V came to 4 bases and at J to 7 bases, leaving 3 bases not matched to a gene. The CDR3 DNA follows: TGTGCCAGCAGTTCCGGGACTAGGAATGAGCAGTTCTTC. Residues: CASSSGTRNEQFF.

Notes on this clonotype: A much larger clone lies one base from this, so it may be a read error. CDR3 nucleotide sequence: TGTGCCAGCAGCCAAGATCCACAAAAGCGTCAGTTCTTC. Translated, it gives CASSQDPQKRQFF. The chain recombines TRBV14 with TRBJ2-1; D unresolved. V was pared by 0 bases and J by 13 bases, with 13 bases between. Germline V gene lookup returns CDR1 SGHDN and CDR2 FVKESK. The CDR3 has 13 residues.

This clonotype showed up many times. J is TRBJ1-2 and V is TRBV12-3 or TRBV12-4; 8 bases are shared with TRBD1. The CDR3 consists of 15 residues. V trimming: 6 bases; J trimming: 6 bases; junction bases outside the gene matches: 12. The CDR3 sequence is CASSFLSGGQDGYTF. CDR3 bases: TGTGCCAGCAGCTTCCTTTCAGGGGGCCAGGATGGCTACACCTTC.

By sample fraction, this clonotype is medium-sized (0.01 to 0.1%). CDR3 coding DNA: TGTGCCACCAGCAGAGATGGTGGGGAGACCAATGAAAAACTGTTTTTT. It is translated as CATSRDGGETNEKLFF. The chain couples TRBV15 to TRBJ1-4; D is unclear. The CDR3 covers 16 residues. From germline, CDR1 is LNHNV and CDR2 YYDKDF (reference sequence). V lost 0 bases, J lost 5 bases, and 13 bases lay in between.

Only a few counts were recorded for this clonotype. This chain uses TRBV5-1 with TRBJ1-4, with D tentatively TRBD1 (5 bases). This CDR3 has 14 amino acids. The germline V gene has CDR1 SGHRS and CDR2 YFSETQ. V was clipped by 4 bases and J by 0 bases, with 7 bases between them. This chain's CDR3 is CASSVTATNEKLFF. The CDR3 region has the DNA TGCGCCAGCAGCGTGACAGCAACTAATGAAAAACTGTTTTTT.

This clonotype has at least ten counts. The DNA of the CDR3 is TGTGCCAGCAGTGACAGGGGGCGAGAGACCCAGTACTTC. The encoded protein is CASSDRGRETQYF. The J gene is TRBJ2-5, the V gene TRBV11-3, with 10 bases lining up with TRBD1. Germline CDR1 reads SGHNT; CDR2 reads YENEEA. The CDR3 runs 13 residues. Trimming removed 6 bases from V and 4 bases from J; junction bases left unmatched: 2.

This clonotype was detected a few times. This chain connects TRBV6-1 to TRBJ2-7; the D is unclear. The germline V gene encodes CDR1 MNHNS and CDR2 SASEGT. The CDR3 has 13 amino acids. The germline V and J ends were trimmed by 4 bases and 3 bases, with 10 bases remaining between them. The CDR3 coding sequence is TGTGCCAGCAGTGTAGAACGAGACTACGAGCAGTACTTC. Protein: CASSVERDYEQYF.

This clonotype was detected many times. V gene TRBV5-1 combines with J gene TRBJ2-1; possible D gene TRBD2, 5 bases. CDR1 and CDR2 (germline): SGHRS, YFSETQ. The V and J ends lost 1 base and 6 bases respectively, with 5 bases between them. This CDR3 region has 12 residues. In DNA, the CDR3 is TGCGCCAGCAGCTTGACTAGCAATGAGCAGTTCTTC. Its protein is CASSLTSNEQFF.

Within the sample, this clonotype is medium-sized. This sequence joins TRBV20-1 and TRBJ2-1, with 8 bases fitting TRBD2. This CDR3 contains 16 residues. The J segment lost 4 bases and the V segment lost 5 bases, leaving 13 bases of the junction unmatched. Germline values: CDR1 DFQATT, CDR2 SNEGSKA (reference sequence). This CDR3 is CSAGDVAGGIYNEQFF. The CDR3 bases are TGCAGTGCTGGGGACGTCGCGGGGGGAATTTACAATGAGCAGTTCTTC.

The sample holds many counts of this clonotype. CDR3: CAWKGQAIYEQYF. The CDR3, as DNA: TGTGCCTGGAAAGGACAGGCCATCTACGAGCAGTACTTC. J is TRBJ2-7 and V is TRBV30; the match to TRBD1 covers 7 bases. The trim removed 4 bases at V and 3 bases at J, leaving 6 bases unmatched. CDR1 is GTSNPN and CDR2 is SVGIG in the germline V gene (reference sequence). The CDR3 totals 13 residues.

This clonotype was seen at least ten times. This chain links TRBV5-1 with TRBJ2-5, with 12 nucleotides matching TRBD2. The V gene end was trimmed by 4 bases and the J gene end by 4 bases; junction bases not matched to a gene: 8. Per the germline V gene, CDR1 is SGHRS and CDR2 is YFSETQ. This CDR3 comprises 16 residues. CDR3 residues: CASSRLAGVSRETQYF. CDR3 nucleotides: TGCGCCAGCAGCCGACTAGCGGGAGTTTCGAGAGAGACCCAGTACTTC.

This clonotype was counted at least ten times. The V call is TRBV5-6, the J call TRBJ2-7, with D hard to call. The CDR3 sequence is 14 residues long. Germline values: CDR1 SGHDT, CDR2 YYEEEE. V dropped 1 base and J dropped 2 bases, with 10 bases sitting between them. CDR3 DNA: TGTGCCAGCAGCTTGTTGACGGTTACCTACGAGCAGTACTTC. Translated, it gives CASSLLTVTYEQYF.

This clonotype was counted ten times or more. The chain is built from TRBV2 and TRBJ1-5, with 7 bases matching TRBD1. The trim removed 1 base at V and 7 bases at J, leaving 7 bases unmatched. The CDR3 extends over 15 amino acids. Germline V gene lookup returns CDR1 SNHLY and CDR2 FYNNEI. The chain's CDR3 is CASSEGDRAGQPQHF. In DNA, the CDR3 is TGTGCCAGCAGTGAAGGCGACAGGGCAGGACAGCCCCAGCATTTT.

In this sample, this clonotype turned up once. Since a much larger clone is just one base distant, this may be a read error. V and J are TRBV20-1 and TRBJ1-4, with D tentatively TRBD1 (6 bases). V lost 0 bases to trimming and J lost 10 bases, with 12 bases between them. The length of the CDR3 is 13 residues. The germline V gene encodes CDR1 DFQATT and CDR2 SNEGSKA (reference sequence). CDR3 DNA: TGCAGTGCTAGAGACGAACAGGGAGGAAAACTGTTTTTT. This codes for CSARDEQGGKLFF.

In its sample, this clonotype was seen many times. The chain recombines TRBV28 with TRBJ1-1; D gene uncertain. The V end was cut by 5 bases, the J end by 1 base, with 8 bases between. The V gene's germline CDR1 is MDHEN and CDR2 SYDVKM. The CDR3 length is 13 residues. The CDR3 bases are TGTGCCAGCAGTCCGGACGGGAACACTGAAGCTTTCTTT. Amino acids: CASSPDGNTEAFF.

This clonotype was observed at least ten times. This chain links TRBV12-3 or TRBV12-4 with TRBJ2-7; D gene unclear. The ends were cut back, 2 bases at V and 2 bases at J, with 13 bases in the middle. This CDR3 has 15 amino acids. The CDR3 here is CASSLLWGNPYEQYF. The CDR3, as DNA: TGTGCCAGCAGTTTATTGTGGGGTAATCCCTACGAGCAGTACTTC.

This clonotype was seen at least ten times. The chain uses TRBV5-1 and TRBJ2-3, with 9 bases aligning to TRBD2. There are 16 residues in the CDR3. In germline, CDR1 is SGHRS, CDR2 YFSETQ. V shed 2 bases, J shed 3 bases, and the junction held 7 bases outside the gene matches. The CDR3: CASSFDPAGGTDTQYF. DNA for the CDR3: TGCGCCAGCAGCTTCGACCCAGCGGGAGGAACAGATACGCAGTATTTT.

This chain links TRBV21-1 with TRBJ1-4. TRBV21-1 is deemed a pseudogene. The CDR3 contains 16 residues. As DNA, the CDR3 is TGTGCCAGCAGCAAAGCGCTTTCGGACGAGAATGAAAAACTGTTTTTT. Translated, it gives CASSKALSDENEKLFF.

This clonotype showed up many times. This chain links TRBV27 with TRBJ2-2, with D uncertain. Trimming removed 5 bases at V and 2 bases at J, with 6 bases between. CDR1 and CDR2 (germline): MNHEY, SMNVEV (reference sequence). The CDR3 covers 13 residues. The CDR3 bases are TGTGCCAGCAGTCTGGCCAACACCGGGGAGCTGTTTTTT. It encodes CASSLANTGELFF.

The V call is TRBV27, the J call TRBJ2-1; possible D gene TRBD2, 5 bases. The germline CDR1 and CDR2 sequences are MNHEY and SMNVEV (reference sequence). The CDR3 consists of 14 residues. V was cut by 3 bases and J by 7 bases, with 13 bases left in between. The CDR3: CASSLRSPGNEQFF. The CDR3 DNA follows: TGTGCCAGCAGTTTGCGGAGCCCGGGGAATGAGCAGTTCTTC.

This clonotype was seen a handful of times. The V call is TRBV18, the J call TRBJ2-5; no reliable D call. Germline V gene sequence: CDR1 KGHSH, CDR2 LQKENI. V shed 4 bases and J shed 2 bases, with 2 bases lying between them. This CDR3 is 11 amino acids long. The CDR3 reads CASSQQETQYF. The CDR3 region has the DNA TGTGCCAGCTCACAACAAGAGACCCAGTACTTC.

In this sample, this clonotype turned up a few times. In DNA form, the CDR3 reads TGTGCCAGCAGCTTAGATCGGACTAGCGGGAGGGGGGATGAGCAGTTCTTC. This encodes CASSLDRTSGRGDEQFF. The rearrangement links TRBV7-2 to TRBJ2-1, with 15 bases matching TRBD2. This CDR3 is built from 17 residues. Trimming removed 1 base from V and 8 bases from J; junction bases left unmatched: 6. CDR1 is SGHTA and CDR2 is FQGNSA in the germline V gene.

This clonotype was recorded a few times. This may arise from a read error, as a much more abundant clone is one base away. The gene calls are TRBV20-1 and TRBJ2-7; 13 bases agree with TRBD2. Germline V gene lookup returns CDR1 DFQATT and CDR2 SNEGSKA (reference sequence). The CDR3 has 14 residues. The DNA of the CDR3 is TGCAGTGCTCACGGACTAGCGGGAGCCTACGGGCAGTACTTC. The encoded protein is CSAHGLAGAYGQYF.

This clonotype was counted many times. A junction boundary mismatches the germline segment, possibly from a read error. V gene TRBV5-6 combines with J gene TRBJ2-3, with D possibly matching TRBD2 (8 bases). Germline-derived CDR1 and CDR2 are SGHDT and YYEEEE. The CDR3 length is 15 residues. The CDR3 coding sequence is TGTGCCAGCAGCTTGGCGGGAGGGGGCACACATACGCAGTATTTT. Translating it yields CASSLAGGGTHTQYF.